The 30 T cell receptor beta chains below were found in one sample sequenced in a study of cytomegalovirus exposure and HLA in healthy donors. 60 Vbeta and 13 Jbeta primers were used in PCR. The repertoire was sequenced with immunoSEQ multiplex PCR; TCRdb's copy has only in-frame clones and lacks some. The table lists nearly 200,000 clones, 70% to 85% of them singletons. Sample: PBMCs. These receptors were taken from a boy younger than 10 in good health and CMV-seronegative.

The CDR3 DNA follows: TGTGCCAGCAGCCAGCACCAACTTTGGACAGGGAGAAACACTGAAGCTTTCTTT. Its translation is CASSQHQLWTGRNTEAFF. The chain employs TRBV7-6 and TRBJ1-1, with 8 positions matching TRBD1. The length of the CDR3 is 18 residues. CDR1 and CDR2 (germline): SGHVS, FNYEAQ. V trimming: 5 bases; J trimming: 2 bases; junction bases outside the gene matches: 16.

This chain joins TRBV29-1 and TRBJ2-5, with a weak D call TRBD1 (6 bases). The V end was cut by 6 bases, the J end by 5 bases, with 13 bases between. Germline V gives CDR1 SQVTM, CDR2 ANQGSEA. The CDR3 is 12 amino acids. The CDR3 nucleotides read TGCAGCGTCGACCTCGACAGGGAGACCCAGTACTTC. Translation gives CSVDLDRETQYF.

Turning to this clone: Other DNA sequences in the sample encode the same CDR3. V usage is TRBV21-1 and J usage is TRBJ1-6; the tabulated D call, TRBD1, remains unverified against the DNA. TRBV21-1 corresponds to a pseudogene. This CDR3 region has 18 residues. For the CDR3, the DNA is TGCGCCAGCAGCAAAGTTGTGGGAGGACAGGCAGTGGATTCACCCCTCCACTTT. It yields the protein CASSKVVGGQAVDSPLHF.

V usage is TRBV4-1 and J usage is TRBJ1-4; D possibly corresponds to TRBD1 (6 bases). Deletions cut 3 bases from V and 8 bases from J, with 13 bases between. The CDR3 has 14 residues. The germline CDR1 and CDR2 sequences are MGHRA and YSYEKL. The CDR3 region has the DNA TGCGCCAGCAGCCAGAACTCGGGGGGCGAAAAACTGTTTTTT. Protein: CASSQNSGGEKLFF.

This clone was detected only once. The genes are TRBV28 and TRBJ1-1, with TRBD1 identical over 7 bases. The ends lost 6 bases at V and 7 bases at J; junction bases unmatched: 5. In germline, CDR1 is MDHEN, CDR2 SYDVKM. This CDR3 has 12 amino acids. The CDR3 protein is CASSLGQREAFF. CDR3 nucleotide sequence: TGTGCCAGCAGCTTGGGACAGCGTGAAGCTTTCTTT.

The chain uses TRBV20-1 and TRBJ2-7; unclear D gene. There are 10 residues in the CDR3. Trimming cost V 5 bases and J 3 bases, with 5 bases left between them. Germline V gene lookup returns CDR1 DFQATT and CDR2 SNEGSKA (reference sequence). DNA of the CDR3: TGCAGTGCTGTAAACTACGAGCAGTACTTC. It is translated as CSAVNYEQYF.

The count of this clone is one. The V and J genes are TRBV2 and TRBJ2-2; D might be TRBD2 (6 bases). This CDR3 has 12 residues. The V end was cut by 7 bases, the J end by 6 bases, with 9 bases between. Germline CDR1 and CDR2: SNHLY and FYNNEI. CDR3 coding DNA: TGTGCCAGCACCAGCGGGCCCGGGGAGCTGTTTTTT. Its translation: CASTSGPGELFF.

The chain is built from TRBV2 and TRBJ2-7; D remains unclear. CDR1 and CDR2 (germline): SNHLY, FYNNEI. The CDR3 runs to 13 residues. V gave up 4 bases and J gave up 4 bases, with 11 bases separating them. CDR3: CASSVSVNYEQYF. CDR3 sequence (DNA): TGTGCCAGCAGTGTATCGGTTAATTACGAGCAGTACTTC.

This clone was detected only a few times. The J gene is TRBJ2-7, the V gene TRBV11-2; D gene uncertain. This CDR3 region has 12 residues. The germline V gene has CDR1 SGHAT and CDR2 FQNNGV. V was cut by 5 bases and J by 5 bases, with 10 bases left in between. CDR3 sequence: CASSPLPHEQYF. CDR3 DNA sequence: TGTGCCAGCAGCCCCCTCCCCCACGAGCAGTACTTC. Using reference TRBV11-2 and TRBJ2-7 for the parts outside the CDR3, the full variable domain is EAGVAQSPRYKIIEKRQSVAFWCNPISGHATLYWYQQILGQGPKLLIQFQNNGVVDDSQLPKDRFSAERLKGVDSTLKIQPAKLEDSAVYLCASSPLPHEQYFGPGTRLTVT.

V usage is TRBV5-6 and J usage is TRBJ2-7; the match to TRBD1 covers 9 bases. Germline V gives CDR1 SGHDT, CDR2 YYEEEE. The ends lost 0 bases at V and 6 bases at J; junction bases unmatched: 10. CDR3 length: 16 amino acids. The CDR3 coding sequence is TGTGCCAGCAGCTTGGGGGCTGGGACAGGGTCTTTCGAGCAGTACTTC. This gives the protein CASSLGAGTGSFEQYF.

The J gene is TRBJ2-1, the V gene TRBV5-7; 8 bases are shared with TRBD1. TRBV5-7 is noted as an ORF with a role that remains uncertain. This CDR3 comprises 13 residues. The ends lost 6 bases at V and 7 bases at J; junction bases unmatched: 6. The CDR3 DNA sequence: TGTGCCAGCATCAGGACAGGGTGGAATGAGCAGTTCTTC. It yields the protein CASIRTGWNEQFF.

The chain is built from TRBV19 and TRBJ2-6; a possible D gene is TRBD1 (5 bases). This CDR3 region has 16 residues. CDR1 LNHDA and CDR2 SQIVND come from the germline V gene (reference sequence). Between the trimmed V and J ends, which lost 5 bases and 0 bases, there was a span of 11 bases. CDR3 bases: TGTGCCAGTAGTCTACTAAGGGGCTCTGGGGCCAACGTCCTGACTTTC. Translation: CASSLLRGSGANVLTF. Filled out from reference TRBV19 and TRBJ2-6, the complete variable domain reads DGGITQSPKYLFRKEGQNVTLSCEQNLNHDAMYWYRQDPGQGLRLIYYSQIVNDFQKGDIAEGYSVSREKKESFPLTVTSAQKNPTAFYLCASSLLRGSGANVLTFGAGSRLTVL.

This clone was counted a few times. The gene calls are TRBV29-1 and TRBJ1-3; 8 bases fit TRBD1. The CDR3 covers 14 residues. Germline assignment: CDR1 SQVTM and CDR2 ANQGSEA. After removal of 2 bases from V and 2 bases from J, the junction contained 2 bases not matched to a gene. The CDR3 is CSVEQGAAGNTIYF. The CDR3 nucleotides are TGCAGCGTTGAACAGGGGGCGGCTGGAAACACCATATATTTT.

In its sample, this clone was seen once. This chain joins TRBV6-5 and TRBJ2-7; maybe TRBD1 (7 bases). Between the trimmed V and J ends, which lost 8 bases and 11 bases, there was a span of 22 bases. The V gene's germline CDR1 is MNHEY and CDR2 SVGAGI. This CDR3 has 13 amino acids. CDR3 residues: CASGGGLSAPEYF. The CDR3 nucleotides read TGTGCCAGCGGAGGGGGCCTTTCCGCCCCCGAGTACTTC.

This chain uses TRBV4-2 with TRBJ2-7; 10 bases line up with TRBD2. J gave up 6 bases and V 5 bases, and 10 bases lay outside the gene matches. The length of the CDR3 is 15 residues. Germline values: CDR1 LGHNA, CDR2 YNFKEQ. The CDR3 sequence: CASSTASGGAAEQYF. As DNA, the CDR3 is TGTGCCAGCAGCACAGCCAGCGGGGGGGCCGCCGAGCAGTACTTC.

This clone was detected only once. The rearrangement uses TRBV4-1 and TRBJ2-2; a possible D gene is TRBD2 (7 bases). The CDR3 runs to 16 residues. Between the trimmed V and J ends, which lost 0 bases and 7 bases, there was a span of 15 bases. The germline V gene encodes CDR1 MGHRA and CDR2 YSYEKL. CDR3 region: CASSQERGALGGELFF. CDR3 in DNA: TGCGCCAGCAGCCAAGAACGGGGGGCTCTGGGCGGGGAGCTGTTTTTT.

CDR3 sequence (DNA): TGTGCCAGCAGCTCTCGGACAGGGGGCGGATATGGCTACACCTTC. It yields the protein CASSSRTGGGYGYTF. The chain carries TRBV5-5 and TRBJ1-2; 11 bases fit TRBD1. The germline CDR1 and CDR2 sequences are SGHKS and YYEKEE (reference sequence). The CDR3 contains 15 residues. V lost 3 bases to trimming and J lost 5 bases; unmatched junction nucleotides: 6.

This clone was detected a few times. The V call is TRBV5-6, the J call TRBJ2-6; 8 bases line up with TRBD2. With V trimmed by 2 bases and J by 0 bases, 4 bases remained unmatched. The germline CDR1 and CDR2 sequences are SGHDT and YYEEEE. This CDR3 region has 17 residues. CDR3 sequence reads: CASSFRGGPSGANVLTF. For the CDR3, the DNA is TGTGCCAGCAGCTTTCGGGGGGGCCCCTCTGGGGCCAACGTCCTGACTTTC.

The chain recombines TRBV29-1 with TRBJ1-2; the D gene is possibly TRBD1 (5 bases). V lost 0 bases to trimming and J lost 2 bases, with 10 bases between them. The germline CDR1 and CDR2 sequences are SQVTM and ANQGSEA. This CDR3 spans 14 amino acids. The CDR3 here is CSVEDPTGNYGYTF. CDR3 DNA sequence: TGCAGCGTTGAAGATCCCACAGGAAACTATGGCTACACCTTC.

The rearrangement links TRBV7-2 to TRBJ2-5; 16 nucleotides line up with TRBD2. In germline, CDR1 is SGHTA, CDR2 FQGNSA. The V segment lost 3 bases and the J segment 4 bases; nucleotides outside the gene matches: 5. The CDR3 length is 17 residues. CDR3 coding DNA: TGTGCCAGCAGCTTGGGACTAGCGGGGGGGCTCCCAGAGACCCAGTACTTC. Its translation: CASSLGLAGGLPETQYF.

The J gene is TRBJ2-5, the V gene TRBV5-1; TRBD2 aligns across 12 bases. Germline lookup yields CDR1 SGHRS and CDR2 YFSETQ. The CDR3 sequence is 17 residues long. V shed 1 base and J 4 bases; nucleotides not matched to a gene: 8. As DNA, the CDR3 is TGCGCCAGCAGCTTGTTTTCACTAGCGGGAGGCGCAGAGACCCAGTACTTC. This translates into CASSLFSLAGGAETQYF.

The rearrangement joins TRBV5-1 to TRBJ1-1, with D perhaps TRBD1 (5 bases). CDR1 is SGHRS, CDR2 YFSETQ, per germline. This CDR3 comprises 13 residues. Between the trimmed V and J ends, which lost 4 bases and 8 bases, there was a span of 15 bases. The CDR3 sequence: CASSAARGGEAFF. The CDR3 bases are TGCGCCAGCAGCGCGGCCCGGGGGGGGGAAGCTTTCTTT. Variable domain in full (rest from reference TRBV5-1 and TRBJ1-1): KAGVTQTPRYLIKTRGQQVTLSCSPISGHRSVSWYQQTPGQGLQFLFEYFSETQRNKGNFPGRFSGRQFSNSRSEMNVSTLELGDSALYLCASSAARGGEAFFGQGTRLTVV.

The V call is TRBV4-3, the J call TRBJ2-3, with 7 bases lining up with TRBD1. CDR3 length: 15 residues. Germline lookup yields CDR1 LGHNA and CDR2 YSLEER. Trimming took 0 bases from V and 6 from J; bases not matched to a gene: 6. For the CDR3, the DNA is TGCGCCAGCAGCCAAGATAGAGAGGGGGCCGATACGCAGTATTTT. Its translation is CASSQDREGADTQYF.

J is TRBJ1-2 and V is TRBV19; a possible D gene is TRBD1 (6 bases). The V and J ends lost 6 bases and 4 bases respectively, with 12 bases between them. The CDR3 is made up of 13 amino acids. Looked up from germline, CDR1 is LNHDA and CDR2 is SQIVND (reference sequence). The CDR3 DNA follows: TGTGCCAGTAGCACGGACAGAAGCTATGGCTACACCTTC. This sequence encodes CASSTDRSYGYTF.

The chain employs TRBV5-4 and TRBJ1-2, with D hard to call. Trimming took 5 bases from V and 5 from J, leaving 7 bases between them. This CDR3 region has 11 residues. From germline, CDR1 is SGHNT and CDR2 YYREEE (reference sequence). CDR3 sequence: CASSSLYGYTF. DNA of the CDR3: TGTGCCAGCAGTTCTCTTTATGGCTACACCTTC. Full variable domain (outside the CDR3, taken from reference TRBV5-4 and TRBJ1-2): ETGVTQSPTHLIKTRGQQVTLRCSSQSGHNTVSWYQQALGQGPQFIFQYYREEENGRGNFPPRFSGLQFPNYSSELNVNALELDDSALYLCASSSLYGYTFGSGTRLTVV.

The chain is built from TRBV10-3 and TRBJ1-6, with D possibly TRBD1 on 6 matching bases. Trimming pared 10 bases from V and 7 bases from J, leaving 17 bases between. This CDR3 is built from 14 residues. Germline V gives CDR1 ENHRY, CDR2 SYGVKD. CDR3 bases: TGTGCCACCTGCCGCCGGGACACGAATTCACCCCTCCACTTT. Translation gives CATCRRDTNSPLHF.

The chain recombines TRBV5-4 with TRBJ2-1; 8 nucleotides match TRBD2. CDR3 length: 16 amino acids. CDR1 and CDR2 from the germline V gene are SGHNT and YYREEE (reference sequence). V lost 5 bases, J lost 2 bases, and 9 bases stayed unmatched. CDR3 nucleotides: TGTGCCAGCAGATCCACCAAGCGGGGGACCTACAATGAGCAGTTCTTC. It is translated as CASRSTKRGTYNEQFF.

The genes are TRBV27 and TRBJ1-1; possibly TRBD1 for D (5 bases). This CDR3 contains 15 residues. Trimming removed 8 bases at V and 0 bases at J, with 16 bases between. CDR1 is MNHEY and CDR2 is SMNVEV in the germline V gene (reference sequence). The CDR3 is CASRPRKGLNTEAFF. The DNA for the CDR3 is TGTGCCAGCCGTCCGCGCAAGGGGCTGAACACTGAAGCTTTCTTT.

This clone was seen a few times. The chain joins TRBV7-9 to TRBJ2-7, with 9 bases that match TRBD1. Germline CDR1 is SEHNR and CDR2 is FQNEAQ (reference sequence). This CDR3 has 14 amino acids. After removal of 6 bases from V and 6 bases from J, the junction contained 9 bases not matched to a gene. The CDR3 sequence: CASRPWGTGTEQYF. The CDR3 coding sequence is TGTGCCAGCAGACCTTGGGGGACAGGGACCGAGCAGTACTTC.

This rearrangement joins TRBV2 to TRBJ1-2, with 9 bases fitting TRBD1. From germline, CDR1 is SNHLY and CDR2 FYNNEI. V shed 8 bases and J 3 bases; nucleotides not matched to a gene: 4. The CDR3 covers 13 residues. CDR3 DNA: TGTGCCAGCCTCCGGGACAGGGACTATGGCTACACCTTC. Protein: CASLRDRDYGYTF.